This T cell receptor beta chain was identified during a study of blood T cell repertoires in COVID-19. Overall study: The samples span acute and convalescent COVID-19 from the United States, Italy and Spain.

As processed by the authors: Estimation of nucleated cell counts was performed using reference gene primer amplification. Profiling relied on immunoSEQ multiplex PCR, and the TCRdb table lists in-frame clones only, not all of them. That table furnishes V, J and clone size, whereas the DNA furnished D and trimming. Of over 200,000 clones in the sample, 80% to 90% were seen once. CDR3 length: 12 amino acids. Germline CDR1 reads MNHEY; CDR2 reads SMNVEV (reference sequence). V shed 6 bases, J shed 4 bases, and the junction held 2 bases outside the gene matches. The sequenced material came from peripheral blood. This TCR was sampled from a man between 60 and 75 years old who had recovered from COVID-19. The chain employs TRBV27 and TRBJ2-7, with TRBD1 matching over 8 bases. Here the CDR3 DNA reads TGTGCCAGCAGGGACAGGGTGTACGAGCAGTACTTC. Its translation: CASRDRVYEQYF.